Following are 27 T cell receptor beta chains from one sample sequenced in a study of Graves' ophthalmopathy and Graves' hyperthyroidism. For repertoire sequencing, the TCR beta CDR3 regions were amplified from RNA transcripts. In the first round, RT-PCR was carried out with HTBI primers, and a multiplex PCR formed the second round. Using its own MiXCR run on the multiplex PCR reads, TCRdb lists one record per CDR3 protein. Among a few hundred thousand distinct CDR3 sequences listed, 35% to 40% were seen once. Sequenced: peripheral blood or thyroid tissue (not recorded which). The source is an adult man with Graves' hyperthyroidism.

This clonotype was counted ten times or more. The V and J genes are TRBV29-1 and TRBJ1-1; possibly TRBD1 for D (6 bases). This CDR3 is built from 13 residues. Germline V gene lookup returns CDR1 SQVTM and CDR2 ANQGSEA. The ends were cut back, 7 bases at V and 7 bases at J, with 19 bases in the middle. The CDR3 DNA sequence: TGCAGCGATATCGAACAGGGCTCGTTTGAAGCTTTCTTT. Translated, it gives CSDIEQGSFEAFF.

The sample holds many counts of this clonotype. The rearrangement joins TRBV5-1 to TRBJ1-4; D possibly corresponds to TRBD1 (5 bases). The CDR3 sequence is 14 residues long. CDR1 SGHRS and CDR2 YFSETQ come from the germline V gene. The V end lost 0 bases, the J end lost 7 bases, and 10 bases lay between the germline ends. CDR3 in DNA: TGCGCCAGCAGCTTGGCAGGGAAGGGTGAAAAACTGTTTTTT. This translates into CASSLAGKGEKLFF.

This clonotype turned up a few times. J is TRBJ2-5 and V is TRBV5-6; D unclear. Trimming cost V 0 bases and J 7 bases, with 7 bases left between them. The CDR3 runs 12 residues. The germline gives CDR1 SGHDT, CDR2 YYEEEE. DNA for the CDR3: TGTGCCAGCAGCTTGGCGGCAGGGACCCAGTACTTC. This codes for CASSLAAGTQYF.

In regard to this clonotype: An end of the junction does not agree with germline; a read error may underlie this. This chain links TRBV10-3 with TRBJ1-4; no reliable D call. Germline lookup yields CDR1 ENHRY and CDR2 SYGVKD. This CDR3 is built from 15 residues. The CDR3 DNA reads TGTGCCAGCAGTTACGGGATGGAAACTAATGAAAAACTGTTTTTT. It specifies CASSYGMETNEKLFF.

Points on this clonotype: A much larger clone is a single base away; this may be a read error. This rearrangement joins TRBV5-8 to TRBJ2-7; D possibly corresponds to TRBD2 (5 bases). Looked up from germline, CDR1 is SGHTS and CDR2 is YDEGEE. The CDR3 has 14 residues. CDR3 nucleotide sequence: TGTGCCAGCGGCTTAAGAGGGAGACTGTACGAGCAGTACTTC. This translates into CASGLRGRLYEQYF.

This chain connects TRBV14 to TRBJ1-4; D is uncertain. Trimming took 0 bases from V and 7 from J, leaving 3 bases between them. The CDR3 spans 12 residues. Per germline, CDR1 SGHDN and CDR2 FVKESK. The CDR3 here is CASSQETEKLFF. CDR3 bases: TGTGCCAGCAGCCAAGAAACTGAAAAACTGTTTTTT.

This clonotype was counted between two and nine times. DNA for the CDR3: TGTGCCATCAGTGAGGTCACCTACTATGGCTACACCTTC. This translates into CAISEVTYYGYTF. The V and J genes are TRBV10-3 and TRBJ1-2; D uncertain. In germline, CDR1 is ENHRY, CDR2 SYGVKD. CDR3 length: 13 residues. Trimming stripped 2 bases from V and 3 bases from J, with 7 bases between.

This clonotype was counted at least ten times. The rearrangement links TRBV12-3 or TRBV12-4 to TRBJ1-1; a possible D gene is TRBD1 (5 bases). The CDR3 extends over 14 amino acids. The V end lost 3 bases, the J end lost 7 bases, and 15 bases lay between the germline ends. The CDR3 spells CASSFGGRGIEAFF. CDR3 coding DNA: TGTGCCAGCAGTTTCGGTGGTCGGGGGATTGAAGCTTTCTTT.

This clonotype occurred many times. The rearrangement links TRBV7-8 to TRBJ2-5; a possible D gene is TRBD1 (5 bases). Germline CDR1 and CDR2: SGHVS and FQNEAQ. The CDR3 runs 13 residues. Trimming pared 2 bases from V and 4 bases from J, leaving 8 bases between. CDR3 DNA: TGTGCCAGCAGCTTATGGGGCCCAGAGACCCAGTACTTC. Residues: CASSLWGPETQYF.

This chain joins TRBV18 and TRBJ1-2; D is undetermined. The CDR3 is 13 residues long. Germline-derived CDR1 and CDR2 are KGHSH and LQKENI. Trimming pared 2 bases from V and 7 bases from J, leaving 11 bases between. Written as DNA, the CDR3 is TGTGCCAGCTCACCAGGCAGGCTTGCTGGCTACACCTTC. Protein product: CASSPGRLAGYTF.

This clonotype was recorded at least ten times. CDR3 bases: TGTGCCAGCAGCCAAGAGACAGGGGCGCTATACTATGGCTACACCTTC. Its translation: CASSQETGALYYGYTF. This rearrangement joins TRBV4-2 to TRBJ1-2; 8 bases fit TRBD1. CDR3 length: 16 residues. V trimming: 0 bases; J trimming: 3 bases; junction bases outside the gene matches: 6. Germline loops: CDR1 LGHNA, CDR2 YNFKEQ.

This clonotype came up many times. The J gene is TRBJ2-6, the V gene TRBV25-1, with D perhaps TRBD2 (5 bases). Germline CDR1 and CDR2: MGHDK and SYGVNS. The CDR3 has 17 amino acids. The V end was cut by 4 bases, the J end by 1 base, with 14 bases between. Written as DNA, the CDR3 is TGTGCCAGCAGTGGCGGGTTAGAAGAGTCTGGGGCCAACGTCCTGACTTTC. This encodes CASSGGLEESGANVLTF.

The chain recombines TRBV7-6 with TRBJ2-3, with 7 bases matching TRBD2. The ends lost 0 bases at V and 0 bases at J; junction bases unmatched: 3. The CDR3 is made up of 16 amino acids. Germline V gene data show CDR1 as SGHVS and CDR2 as FNYEAQ. CDR3 loop: CASSLAHSGSTDTQYF. CDR3 in DNA: TGTGCCAGCAGCTTAGCGCATAGCGGGAGCACAGATACGCAGTATTTT. Variable domain in full (rest from reference TRBV7-6 and TRBJ2-3): GAGVSQSPRYKVTKRGQDVALRCDPISGHVSLYWYRQALGQGPEFLTYFNYEAQQDKSGLPNDRFSAERPEGSISTLTIQRTEQRDSAMYRCASSLAHSGSTDTQYFGPGTRLTVL.

At least ten counts were recorded for this clonotype. The chain is built from TRBV7-6 and TRBJ1-2; D gene uncertain. The CDR3 has 14 amino acids. Germline lookup yields CDR1 SGHVS and CDR2 FNYEAQ. Trimming removed 2 bases at V and 4 bases at J, with 11 bases between. The CDR3 DNA is TGTGCCAGCAGCTTATGGGGAGAGGGCTATGGCTACACCTTC. Translation gives CASSLWGEGYGYTF.

This clonotype was seen many times. The chain joins TRBV10-3 to TRBJ2-7; no clear D gene. The V end lost 1 base, the J end lost 3 bases, and 1 base lay between the germline ends. Germline V CDR1 and CDR2: ENHRY, SYGVKD. This CDR3 has 11 amino acids. This CDR3 reads CAISEYYEQYF. The CDR3 DNA reads TGTGCCATCAGTGAGTACTACGAGCAGTACTTC.

Many counts were recorded for this clonotype. The J gene is TRBJ2-7, the V gene TRBV20-1; 7 bases align to TRBD1. The germline V gene encodes CDR1 DFQATT and CDR2 SNEGSKA (reference sequence). The junction had 5 bases not matched to a gene; V was cut back by 6 bases and J by 3 bases. The CDR3 covers 12 residues. As DNA, the CDR3 is TGCAGTGCAAACCGGGACAGCTACGAGCAGTACTTC. Amino acid sequence: CSANRDSYEQYF.

To note about this clonotype: This sequence may be a read error, since a much larger clone differs from it by one base. The chain combines TRBV6-2 or TRBV6-3 with TRBJ1-2; 7 bases align to TRBD1. The CDR3 has 13 amino acids. Germline-derived CDR1 and CDR2 are MNHEY and SVGEGT. The CDR3 sequence: CAVRDSTNCGYTF. CDR3 nucleotides: TGTGCCGTCCGGGACAGTACCAACTGTGGCTACACCTTC.

This clonotype was picked up many times. The chain links TRBV12-3 or TRBV12-4 to TRBJ2-2; D not resolved. The CDR3 extends over 11 amino acids. V was clipped by 7 bases and J by 3 bases, with 3 bases between them. Here the CDR3 reads CASTHTGELFF. The CDR3, as DNA: TGTGCCAGCACCCACACCGGGGAGCTGTTTTTT.

Concerning this clonotype itself: A read error may produce the germline difference seen at one junction end. The chain recombines TRBV6-5 with TRBJ1-6, with D maybe TRBD1 (6 bases). The CDR3 has 14 residues. Germline values: CDR1 MNHEY, CDR2 SVGAGI. This CDR3 reads CASSTRTVNSPLHF. Here the CDR3 DNA reads TGCGCCAGCAGCACCCGGACAGTTAATTCACCCCTCCACTTT.

The genes are TRBV20-1 and TRBJ2-5; 10 bases agree with TRBD1. Germline CDR1 DFQATT, CDR2 SNEGSKA (reference sequence). V lost 6 bases and J lost 4; bases outside the gene matches: 11. The CDR3 extends over 15 amino acids. CDR3 protein: CSAPRTGGPRETQYF. DNA for the CDR3: TGCAGTGCCCCACGGACAGGGGGTCCCCGAGAGACCCAGTACTTC.

This clonotype was recorded at least ten times. The V call is TRBV2, the J call TRBJ1-5, with TRBD1 matching 8 bases. The CDR3 totals 15 residues. Germline V lookup: CDR1 SNHLY, CDR2 FYNNEI. Germline trimming cut 7 bases from V and 0 bases from J; bases unmatched to any gene: 5. The CDR3 DNA reads TGTGCCAGCACCGACAGGGGATATAGCAATCAGCCCCAGCATTTT. This encodes CASTDRGYSNQPQHF.

CDR3 nucleotides: TGTGCCAGCAGTCCAGAGACAGGGCCAAGCTCTGGAAACACCATATATTTT. The encoded protein is CASSPETGPSSGNTIYF. The chain is built from TRBV12-3 or TRBV12-4 and TRBJ1-3, with TRBD1 identical over 7 bases. V was clipped by 5 bases and J by 0 bases; unmatched bases: 10. This CDR3 is built from 17 residues.

On this clonotype itself: The conserved phenylalanine or tryptophan normally closing the CDR3 is absent here, so this likely arose from a read error. It is unclear where the CDR3 begins or ends on the DNA, so no DNA is shown, and the CDR3 is as TCRdb lists it. The chain employs TRBV20-1 and TRBJ1-1; whether TRBD1, the table's D call, matches the DNA was not checked. 8 amino acids form the CDR3, both terminal residues included. Germline-derived CDR1 and CDR2 are DFQATT and SNEGSKA (reference sequence). CDR3 region: CSVIGGDS.

The table lists this clonotype with many counts. The rearrangement joins TRBV2 to TRBJ1-1; D remains unclear. From germline, CDR1 is SNHLY and CDR2 FYNNEI. V was pared by 10 bases and J by 9 bases, with 12 bases between. The CDR3 is made up of 10 amino acids. CDR3 region: CATDDVKAFF. CDR3 bases: TGTGCCACCGATGACGTTAAAGCTTTCTTT.

This clonotype was counted ten times or more. The chain has TRBV5-8 and TRBJ1-1; tentatively, D is TRBD1 (5 bases). Germline loops: CDR1 SGHTS, CDR2 YDEGEE. CDR3 length equals 14 residues. The V and J ends lost 0 bases and 8 bases respectively, with 14 bases between them. CDR3 protein: CASSLALQGPEAFF. The CDR3 bases are TGTGCCAGCAGCTTGGCCTTGCAGGGTCCGGAAGCTTTCTTT. Full variable domain (missing parts from reference TRBV5-8 and TRBJ1-1): EAGVTQSPTHLIKTRGQQATLRCSPISGHTSVYWYQQALGLGLQFLLWYDEGEERNRGNFPPRFSGRQFPNYSSELNVNALELEDSALYLCASSLALQGPEAFFGQGTRLTVV.

This sequence joins TRBV2 and TRBJ2-7; tentative D call: TRBD1 (6 bases). The CDR3 has 13 amino acids. Per the germline V gene, CDR1 is SNHLY and CDR2 is FYNNEI. V was pared by 6 bases and J by 1 base, with 10 bases between. This CDR3 reads CASREQGSYEQYF. The CDR3, as DNA: TGTGCCAGCAGAGAACAGGGTTCCTACGAGCAGTACTTC. Full variable domain (rest looked up from reference TRBV2 and TRBJ2-7): EPEVTQTPSHQVTQMGQEVILRCVPISNHLYFYWYRQILGQKVEFLVSFYNNEISEKSEIFDDQFSVERPDGSNFTLKIRSTKLEDSAMYFCASREQGSYEQYFGPGTRLTVT.

The table lists this clonotype with many counts. The gene calls are TRBV2 and TRBJ1-6; TRBD1 aligns across 7 bases. V lost 2 bases, J lost 7 bases, and 5 bases stayed unmatched. CDR3 size: 15 residues. Germline V gene sequence: CDR1 SNHLY, CDR2 FYNNEI. CDR3 sequence reads: CASSELSRGNSPLHF. CDR3 nucleotide sequence: TGTGCCAGCAGTGAATTATCCAGGGGGAATTCACCCCTCCACTTT.